The text below deals with one T cell receptor (beta chain). There are many counts of this clonotype. It lacks a known antigen. No base-level quality is on record; no much larger clone is a single base apart. Amplification of TCR beta CDR3 regions was carried out from RNA transcripts. The TCR CDR3 was subjected to a first round of RT-PCR using the HTBI primer set and the Qiagen OneStep RT-PCR kit. A second multiplex PCR round built the libraries, followed by size selection and purification. The libraries were sequenced on an Illumina HiSeq2000 using paired-end 100 bp reads. The original pipeline was this. SOAPnuke was used to process the raw data, removing reads that contained adapters or uncalled bases, had a mean Phred below 15, or lacked an exact match to the constant primer or identifier. High-quality paired reads were merged using COPE v1.2.5, and each unique nucleotide sequence was defined as a clonotype. Clonotypes were aligned to IMGT TRBV, TRBD and TRBJ reference segments using MiTCR v1.1. The analysis included only V-J combinations with a frequency above 0.0001, which together covered 99.2% of the repertoires. A TCS score was defined as the ratio between F50 (clonal expansion) and ExV (chaos), using BLOSUM62-based TCRdist between CDR3 peptides within each V-J. Welch's t-statistics and random forest reduced 514 V-J features to roughly 13, which were used in a naive Bayes classifier (R e1071). The public reads were reprocessed in TCRdb via fastp at Q25 and MiXCR, keeping in-frame beta chains. Rows with one shared CDR3 protein collapse into an entry with the most common genes and DNA. TCRdb, not the authors, supplied the V and J calls. The sample table holds about 600,000 distinct CDR3 sequences, of which approximately 15% were seen once. The ten top clones hold about an eighth of the sample.

Trimming removed 4 bases from V and 2 bases from J; the gene matches leave 6 bases unexplained. CDR1 and CDR2 are read off the germline V gene as ENHRY and SYGVKD. The CDR3 covers 15 residues, taking in both the cysteine and the phenylalanine. The sequence is cut down to CDR3 DNA, 45 bases in frame from base 1. This record belongs to a study of T cells in Graves' hyperthyroidism and ophthalmopathy (dated by TCRdb to between 2017 and 2020). With regard to the full study: Peripheral blood was collected at initial diagnosis, before any treatment. To identify distinguishing TCR V-J signatures, a discovery cohort of about 95 patients was used, comprising some 43 with Graves' ophthalmopathy and 57 with stable Graves' hyperthyroidism. An independent validation cohort of fewer than 20 hyperthyroidism patients and 15 or so patients who later progressed to ophthalmopathy tested prospective prediction of ophthalmopathy. The 85 to 100 discovery patients were randomly split 7:3 into training and test sets. In addition, the study compared T-cell repertoires in thyroid tissue and in blood from several Graves' hyperthyroidism patients. Once sampling was done, hyperthyroidism patients were given methimazole at a starting dose of 30 mg daily, whereas ophthalmopathy patients were given high-dose intravenous methylprednisolone. The paper describes TCR Vbeta CDR3 sequencing of 120 to 150 peripheral blood samples, made up of about 40 ophthalmopathy patients, around 73 hyperthyroidism patients and approximately 17 progressor patients. Results the study describes overall, beyond this receptor: Sample size was not statistically predetermined, and blinding of investigators to group allocation was not performed. A 13 V-J signature model separated ophthalmopathy from stable hyperthyroidism, with around 90% sensitivity and just under 84% specificity in cross-validation and 80%/75% in testing. In validation, the model predicted progression to ophthalmopathy with approximately 70% sensitivity and approximately 72% specificity, a median of 6.5 months before onset. Most expanded thyroid clonotypes (frequency above 0.001) were also found in blood, which suggests that blood repertoires may mirror thyroid immune responses.

In the ophthalmopathy patients, disease was moderately to severely active, with a Clinical Activity Score of 3 or more, a NOSPECS grade of 4 or more, and a duration of less than 3 months. Patients with uncontrolled infections, other autoimmune diseases, pregnancy or lactation were excluded. Clinical symptoms, serum thyroxine and TRAb, thyroid ultrasound, and orbital computed tomography formed the basis for the diagnoses. PBMCs were isolated from about 10 ml of fresh peripheral blood by Ficoll-Paque density gradient centrifugation. Total RNA was extracted using Trizol reagent, and RNA quality was assessed on an Agilent 2100 Bioanalyzer.

The rearranged segments are TRBV10-3 and TRBJ2-7; 9 bases in the middle match TRBD1. This receptor was taken from a woman aged 50 to 60 with Graves' ophthalmopathy. Input material: blood. The sequence in DNA is TGTGCCATCAGTGGGAGGGACAGGGCTCCCTACGAGCAGTACTTC. It translates to CAISGRDRAPYEQYF.